A selection of T cell receptor beta chains follows, all from one sample in a study of long-term antiretroviral therapy in people with HIV. Libraries were prepared by immunoSEQ multiplex PCR; TCRdb keeps only in-frame clonotypes and omits some of them. The sample lists 4,000 to 6,000 clones; 88% were seen once. The sequences come from unsorted PBMCs, collected 1.3 years after starting antiretroviral therapy. The source is a woman aged 45 to 65 with HIV. CDR3s include the opening cysteine and the closing phenylalanine or tryptophan. The D gene is left open where the match is weak. Clone size is given for some rows only: seen once, a few or many times, or a class if the clone is expanded.

abundance: -; j_gene: TRBJ2-5; d_gene: -; v_gene: TRBV27; len: 13; CDR3nt: TGTGCCAGCAGTTTTGGCGAGGAAGAGACCCAGTACTTC; CDR3aa: CASSFGEEETQYF
abundance: -; j_gene: TRBJ1-3; d_gene: -; v_gene: TRBV19; len: 17; CDR3nt: TGTGCCAGTATCCAAACGGAATCCGCAGGGTCCGGAAACACCATATATTTT; CDR3aa: CASIQTESAGSGNTIYF
abundance: -; j_gene: TRBJ1-2; d_gene: -; v_gene: TRBV27; len: 13; CDR3nt: TGTGCCAGCAGTGCCCGGGACAACTATGGCTACACCTTC; CDR3aa: CASSARDNYGYTF
abundance: once; j_gene: TRBJ1-4; d_gene: -; v_gene: TRBV9; len: 15; CDR3nt: TGTGCCAGCAGCGTAGAGGGAGGGAAGGGTGAAAAACTGTTTTTT; CDR3aa: CASSVEGGKGEKLFF
abundance: -; j_gene: TRBJ1-5; d_gene: TRBD1; v_gene: TRBV18; len: 16; CDR3nt: TGTGCCAGCTCTCTCGCGACAGGGGGAAGCAATCAGCCCCAGCATTTT; CDR3aa: CASSLATGGSNQPQHF
abundance: -; j_gene: TRBJ2-1; d_gene: TRBD2; v_gene: TRBV15; len: 13; CDR3nt: TGTGCCACCAGCCCCGGGGGGTCGAATGAGCAGTTCTTC; CDR3aa: CATSPGGSNEQFF
abundance: -; j_gene: TRBJ2-6; d_gene: -; v_gene: TRBV12-5; len: 17; CDR3nt: TGTGCTAGTGGTTCTCTTGCCCCCCCCTCTGGGGCCAACGTCCTGACTTTC; CDR3aa: CASGSLAPPSGANVLTF
abundance: -; j_gene: TRBJ2-1; d_gene: TRBD1; v_gene: TRBV5-4; len: 13; CDR3nt: TGTGCCAGCAGCTACGGGACAGGGGGTGAGCAGTTCTTC; CDR3aa: CASSYGTGGEQFF
abundance: once; j_gene: TRBJ1-2; d_gene: TRBD1; v_gene: TRBV9; len: 15; CDR3nt: TGTGCCAGCAGCGTACTAGGACAGGGGGCGCATGGCTACACCTTC; CDR3aa: CASSVLGQGAHGYTF
abundance: -; j_gene: TRBJ2-1; d_gene: -; v_gene: TRBV12-5; len: 13; CDR3nt: TGTGCTAGTGGTTTGATAGGGACGAATGAGCAGTTCTTC; CDR3aa: CASGLIGTNEQFF
abundance: -; j_gene: TRBJ2-5; d_gene: TRBD2; v_gene: TRBV6-5; len: 16; CDR3nt: TGTGCCAGCAGTTATATGTTAGCGGGGGGTGGGGAGACCCAGTACTTC; CDR3aa: CASSYMLAGGGETQYF
abundance: -; j_gene: TRBJ2-2; d_gene: -; v_gene: TRBV4-1; len: 13; CDR3nt: TGCGCCAGCATGGGGGCGAACACCGGGGAGCTGTTTTTT; CDR3aa: CASMGANTGELFF
abundance: few; j_gene: TRBJ1-2; d_gene: -; v_gene: TRBV27; len: 13; CDR3nt: TGTGCCAGCAGTCCCACCTTAGCTGGGGGCTACACCTTC; CDR3aa: CASSPTLAGGYTF
abundance: -; j_gene: TRBJ1-1; d_gene: TRBD1; v_gene: TRBV5-1; len: 14; CDR3nt: TGCGCCAGCAGCTCGGGACAGGGTAGGACTGAAGCTTTCTTT; CDR3aa: CASSSGQGRTEAFF
abundance: once; j_gene: TRBJ1-2; d_gene: -; v_gene: TRBV19; len: 12; CDR3nt: TGTGCCAGTAACCAGGGGATGAGTGGCTACACCTTC; CDR3aa: CASNQGMSGYTF
abundance: few; j_gene: TRBJ2-1; d_gene: -; v_gene: TRBV2; len: 15; CDR3nt: TGTGCCAGCAGTCCCGACAGAGGGCGTAGGAATGAGCAGTTCTTC; CDR3aa: CASSPDRGRRNEQFF
abundance: -; j_gene: TRBJ1-4; d_gene: -; v_gene: TRBV30; len: 11; CDR3nt: TGTGCCTGGAGCCTTTCTGAAAAACTGTTTTTT; CDR3aa: CAWSLSEKLFF
abundance: -; j_gene: TRBJ1-2; d_gene: -; v_gene: TRBV7-8; len: 15; CDR3nt: TGTGCCAGCAGCTTAGAAACAGGGAGTAACTATGGCTACACCTTC; CDR3aa: CASSLETGSNYGYTF
abundance: -; j_gene: TRBJ1-3; d_gene: -; v_gene: TRBV6-1; len: 15; CDR3nt: TGTGCCAGCAAGGCCGTGGCCAGGTCCGGAAACACCATATATTTT; CDR3aa: CASKAVARSGNTIYF
abundance: -; j_gene: TRBJ2-5; d_gene: TRBD2; v_gene: TRBV10-3; len: 13; CDR3nt: TGTGCCATCAGCCCCGGGACTAGCGGTGAGCAGTACTTC; CDR3aa: CAISPGTSGEQYF
abundance: -; j_gene: TRBJ1-2; d_gene: -; v_gene: TRBV4-1; len: 16; CDR3nt: TGCGCCAGCAGCCGGAACAGGGATCTAGGCTTCTATGGCTACACCTTC; CDR3aa: CASSRNRDLGFYGYTF
abundance: once; j_gene: TRBJ2-3; d_gene: -; v_gene: TRBV4-1; len: 12; CDR3nt: TGCGCCAGCAGCCAAGTACCTGATACGCAGTATTTT; CDR3aa: CASSQVPDTQYF
abundance: -; j_gene: TRBJ2-5; d_gene: -; v_gene: TRBV2; len: 11; CDR3nt: TGTGCCAGCAGGATCGGGGAGACCCAGTACTTC; CDR3aa: CASRIGETQYF
abundance: -; j_gene: TRBJ2-5; d_gene: -; v_gene: TRBV7-9; len: 14; CDR3nt: TGTGCCAGCAGCTTAGCGCTGATTCAAGAGACCCAGTACTTC; CDR3aa: CASSLALIQETQYF
abundance: once; j_gene: TRBJ1-3; d_gene: -; v_gene: TRBV25-1; len: 14; CDR3nt: TGTGCCAGCAGTGAAGGGACATCCGGAAACACCATATATTTT; CDR3aa: CASSEGTSGNTIYF
abundance: -; j_gene: TRBJ2-2; d_gene: -; v_gene: TRBV9; len: 18; CDR3nt: TGTGCCAGCAGCGCCCTCGTTGGGAGGGGGGCTAGGACCGGGGAGCTGTTTTTT; CDR3aa: CASSALVGRGARTGELFF
abundance: -; j_gene: TRBJ2-2; d_gene: TRBD2; v_gene: TRBV29-1; len: 16; CDR3nt: TGCAGCGTAAAAGCGGGGGTAACGTCTAACACCGGGGAGCTGTTTTTT; CDR3aa: CSVKAGVTSNTGELFF
abundance: -; j_gene: TRBJ1-1; d_gene: -; v_gene: TRBV2; len: 13; CDR3nt: TGTGCCAGCAGAGGACAGAAGAACACTGAAGCTTTCTTT; CDR3aa: CASRGQKNTEAFF
abundance: -; j_gene: TRBJ1-1; d_gene: TRBD1; v_gene: TRBV27; len: 15; CDR3nt: TGTGCCAGCAGCTACAGGGGCCGTATGAACACTGAAGCTTTCTTT; CDR3aa: CASSYRGRMNTEAFF
abundance: -; j_gene: TRBJ2-5; d_gene: TRBD1; v_gene: TRBV6-5; len: 15; CDR3nt: TGTGCCAGCAACACCGGGACAGGGAATCGAGAGACCCAGTACTTC; CDR3aa: CASNTGTGNRETQYF
abundance: few; j_gene: TRBJ2-2; d_gene: -; v_gene: TRBV27; len: 12; CDR3nt: TGTGCCAGCAGGTCAGGGGCCGGGGAGCTGTTTTTT; CDR3aa: CASRSGAGELFF
abundance: -; j_gene: TRBJ2-1; d_gene: TRBD2; v_gene: TRBV5-1; len: 14; CDR3nt: TGCGCCAGCAGCTTGGTTTCAGCGGGGGGGATGGTGTTCTTC; CDR3aa: CASSLVSAGGMVFF
abundance: -; j_gene: TRBJ2-2; d_gene: TRBD2; v_gene: TRBV2; len: 18; CDR3nt: TGTGCCAGCTCCTCAAGGGTAGCGGGGGGCAGGAGGACCGGGGAGCTGTTTTTT; CDR3aa: CASSSRVAGGRRTGELFF
abundance: -; j_gene: TRBJ2-6; d_gene: -; v_gene: TRBV11-2; len: 17; CDR3nt: TGTGCCAGCAGCTTAGTAAGGTCGTCCTCTGGGGCCAACGTCCTGACTTTC; CDR3aa: CASSLVRSSSGANVLTF
abundance: -; j_gene: TRBJ1-3; d_gene: -; v_gene: TRBV7-7; len: 14; CDR3nt: TGTGCCAGCAGCGCTTACAACTCTGGAAACACCATATATTTT; CDR3aa: CASSAYNSGNTIYF
abundance: -; j_gene: TRBJ2-2; d_gene: TRBD2; v_gene: TRBV11-1; len: 15; CDR3nt: TGTGCCAGCAGCCCCCGCGGGGGTTGGACCGGGGAGCTGTTTTTT; CDR3aa: CASSPRGGWTGELFF
abundance: -; j_gene: TRBJ2-7; d_gene: -; v_gene: TRBV10-1; len: 13; CDR3nt: TGCGCCAGCAGTGCCACACAGGGTTACGAGCAGTACTTC; CDR3aa: CASSATQGYEQYF
abundance: -; j_gene: TRBJ2-2; d_gene: -; v_gene: TRBV12-2; len: 16; CDR3nt: TGTGCAAGTCGCTCTCGGGACTACCTCGGCGTAGGGGAGCTGTTTTTT; CDR3aa: CASRSRDYLGVGELFF
abundance: -; j_gene: TRBJ2-5; d_gene: TRBD1; v_gene: TRBV5-1; len: 19; CDR3nt: TGCGCCAGCAGCTCGGACAGGGTGGACTCTTTACTCCCCGAAGAGACCCAGTACTTC; CDR3aa: CASSSDRVDSLLPEETQYF
abundance: -; j_gene: TRBJ2-1; d_gene: TRBD2; v_gene: TRBV6-5; len: 15; CDR3nt: TGTGCCAGCAGTCGGACTAGCGGGGGCTGGGATGAGCAGTTCTTC; CDR3aa: CASSRTSGGWDEQFF
abundance: once; j_gene: TRBJ1-6; d_gene: -; v_gene: TRBV30; len: 13; CDR3nt: TGTGCCTGGACGGTCGGAGGGAATTCACCCCTCCACTTT; CDR3aa: CAWTVGGNSPLHF
abundance: -; j_gene: TRBJ2-3; d_gene: -; v_gene: TRBV10-1; len: 15; CDR3nt: TGCGCCAGCAGTGAGGCCAACCTCGGCACAGATACGCAGTATTTT; CDR3aa: CASSEANLGTDTQYF
abundance: few; j_gene: TRBJ1-2; d_gene: -; v_gene: TRBV27; len: 14; CDR3nt: TGTGCCAGCAGTCCCAAGGCGGGGTCCTATGGCTACACCTTC; CDR3aa: CASSPKAGSYGYTF
abundance: -; j_gene: TRBJ2-3; d_gene: TRBD2; v_gene: TRBV27; len: 16; CDR3nt: TGTGCCAGCAGTCCTTATTGGGGCGGGGGGGCGGATACGCAGTATTTT; CDR3aa: CASSPYWGGGADTQYF
abundance: once; j_gene: TRBJ2-7; d_gene: -; v_gene: TRBV19; len: 16; CDR3nt: TGTGCCAGTAGTCCGGAGGGACGGGACGCGCTCTACGAGCAGTACTTC; CDR3aa: CASSPEGRDALYEQYF
abundance: -; j_gene: TRBJ1-2; d_gene: -; v_gene: TRBV2; len: 17; CDR3nt: TGTGCCAGCAGTGAAGCCCAACAACCCGGAGCAAGGTATGGCTACACCTTC; CDR3aa: CASSEAQQPGARYGYTF
abundance: -; j_gene: TRBJ2-3; d_gene: -; v_gene: TRBV4-1; len: 14; CDR3nt: TGCGCCAGCAGCCGATCCCCGGATCGGGATACGCAGTATTTT; CDR3aa: CASSRSPDRDTQYF
abundance: -; j_gene: TRBJ2-3; d_gene: -; v_gene: TRBV2; len: 13; CDR3nt: TGTGCCAGCAGTCGGGACCTCGTGGGTACGCAGTATTTT; CDR3aa: CASSRDLVGTQYF
abundance: -; j_gene: TRBJ1-1; d_gene: TRBD1; v_gene: TRBV2; len: 13; CDR3nt: TGTGCCAGCAGAGAGGGGGCGAACACTGAAGCTTTCTTT; CDR3aa: CASREGANTEAFF
abundance: -; j_gene: TRBJ1-1; d_gene: -; v_gene: TRBV7-9; len: 11; CDR3nt: TGTGCCAGCAGCTTAGCCACCTCCGCTTTCTTT; CDR3aa: CASSLATSAFF
abundance: -; j_gene: TRBJ1-4; d_gene: -; v_gene: TRBV5-1; len: 15; CDR3nt: TGCGCCAGCAGCTTGGCGGGGGCTACTAATGAAAAACTGTTTTTT; CDR3aa: CASSLAGATNEKLFF
abundance: -; j_gene: TRBJ2-2; d_gene: TRBD2; v_gene: TRBV7-6; len: 16; CDR3nt: TGTGCCAGCAGAAACCCGGGACTAGCGGACACCGGGGAGCTGTTTTTT; CDR3aa: CASRNPGLADTGELFF
abundance: -; j_gene: TRBJ1-2; d_gene: -; v_gene: TRBV5-1; len: 17; CDR3nt: TGCGCCAGCAGCTTGGGGGGCGATAGCAGGGGAGGCTATGGCTACACCTTC; CDR3aa: CASSLGGDSRGGYGYTF
abundance: -; j_gene: TRBJ2-1; d_gene: -; v_gene: TRBV18; len: 16; CDR3nt: TGTGCCAGCTCACCCGCCGGGAGAAGCTCCTACAATGAGCAGTTCTTC; CDR3aa: CASSPAGRSSYNEQFF
abundance: -; j_gene: TRBJ1-1; d_gene: -; v_gene: TRBV19; len: 15; CDR3nt: TGTGCCAGTACCCCTCCCGGGACACTGAACACTGAAGCTTTCTTT; CDR3aa: CASTPPGTLNTEAFF
abundance: -; j_gene: TRBJ1-3; d_gene: -; v_gene: TRBV30; len: 13; CDR3nt: TGTGCCTGGAGAGTACCCTCTGGAAACACCATATATTTT; CDR3aa: CAWRVPSGNTIYF
abundance: -; j_gene: TRBJ2-1; d_gene: TRBD2; v_gene: TRBV7-9; len: 15; CDR3nt: TGTGCCAGCAGCGCCAGACTAGCGAATATCTATGAGCAGTTCTTC; CDR3aa: CASSARLANIYEQFF
abundance: -; j_gene: TRBJ1-2; d_gene: -; v_gene: TRBV6-1; len: 13; CDR3nt: TGTGCCACCTCCGAAGACAGGAACTATGGCTACACCTTC; CDR3aa: CATSEDRNYGYTF
abundance: -; j_gene: TRBJ1-2; d_gene: TRBD1; v_gene: TRBV6-5; len: 14; CDR3nt: TGTGCCAGCAGTTACGGACAGGGAGACTATGGCTACACCTTC; CDR3aa: CASSYGQGDYGYTF